This is a list of T cell receptor beta chains from one sample in a study of cytomegalovirus exposure and HLA in healthy donors. Profiling relied on immunoSEQ multiplex PCR, and the TCRdb table lists in-frame clones only, not all of them. The sample consists of around 86,000 clones, around 80% of them appearing once. The sequenced sample consisted of PBMCs. All receptors derive from a man between 50 and 59 years old in good health and CMV-seropositive. Both conserved end residues are trimmed from each CDR3.

TRBJ1-4 TRBV9 ASSVQGRSDEKLF
TRBJ1-4 TRBV7-9 SSSLDRDRNEKLF
TRBJ1-4 TRBV7-3 ASSNPTDINEKLF
TRBJ1-2 TRBV7-9 SSSPGTSDNYGYT
TRBJ1-1 TRBV5-1 ASSLVGDHPEAF
TRBJ2-3 TRBV7-9 ASCLELTDTQY
TRBJ2-7 TRBV30 AWSGVWEQY
TRBJ2-3 TRBV7-9 ASSLASLPDTQY
TRBJ2-7 TRBV6-5 ASSYYGGGASYEQY
TRBJ2-3 TRBV9 ASRAGRTNTDTQY
TRBJ2-7 TRBV12-2 ASRLGASGAYEQC
TRBJ2-2 TRBV12-5 ASGLGTSGERVPNTGELF
TRBJ2-7 TRBV7-9 ASSSRTVYEQY
TRBJ1-3 TRBV30 AWRHTGSSGNTIY
TRBJ1-1 TRBV10-3 AISESTDRGWAF
TRBJ2-6 TRBV4-2 ASSQELAGASGANGLT
TRBJ2-2 TRBV6-4 ASSPGPGQHTGELF
TRBJ2-7 TRBV25-1 ASSEHSGRSYEQY
TRBJ2-2 TRBV5-1 ASSHGELF
TRBJ2-1 TRBV30 AWSGLGGYNEQF
TRBJ2-3 TRBV30 AWNVIAGGPSSQY
TRBJ1-1 TRBV2 ASRTTAMNTEAF
TRBJ2-4 TRBV5-1 ASSLAFPPGDSNSQY
TRBJ2-7 TRBV7-9 ASRLGQGVYEQY
TRBJ1-2 TRBV19 ASSRGGYGYT
TRBJ1-2 TRBV19 ASEFGQGYGYT
TRBJ2-1 TRBV7-3 ASSRSTRGESSYNEQF
TRBJ1-2 TRBV25-1 ASSAPDTLDGYT
TRBJ2-2 TRBV27 ASTLSRTSGTGELF
TRBJ1-5 TRBV19 ASSQRWTASNQPQH
TRBJ2-3 TRBV4-3 ASSQALGRGRSTDTQY
TRBJ2-1 TRBV9 ASSVTDWHLV
TRBJ2-3 TRBV19 ASSPPLAGAADTQY
TRBJ2-5 TRBV27 ASSPPSGIGETQY
TRBJ2-5 TRBV6-5 ASRTEQETQY
TRBJ2-7 TRBV4-1 ASSQGPAPTSESSYEQY
TRBJ1-5 TRBV2 ASSEGGGVRNQPQH
TRBJ2-6 TRBV27 ASSLAGATGAGANVLT
TRBJ2-3 TRBV15 ATSRETGNKDTQY
TRBJ2-2 TRBV27 ASSPYFTGELF
TRBJ1-4 TRBV6-5 ASSRAAVGELF
TRBJ2-7 TRBV7-9 ASSIPFTGARAYEQY
TRBJ2-7 TRBV5-1 ASSSTPTNKLYEQY
TRBJ1-5 TRBV19 ASRGVAQPQH
TRBJ2-1 TRBV5-4 ASSLALEQF
TRBJ1-1 TRBV10-3 AISDQQDTEAF
TRBJ1-2 TRBV5-4 ASSWQGDGYT
TRBJ1-4 TRBV9 ASTRGGGAEKLF
TRBJ1-4 TRBV27 ASSLLAPLNEKLF
TRBJ2-2 TRBV7-9 ASGRADTGELF
TRBJ2-7 TRBV30 ALTGSYEQY
TRBJ2-6 TRBV10-3 AIAQGASGANGLT